This T cell receptor beta chain stems from a study of T-cell memory formation after mild COVID-19. Study observations and caveats: There were some responding clones in pre-infection memory, which suggested that cross-reactive memory had joined. CD4+ bias marked clones expanding day 15 to 37, unlike balanced contracting clones. Contracting clones localized mainly to CM and EM when CD4+ and mainly to EMRA when CD8+.

Amplification by 5'RACE using constant-segment primers produced TCR alpha and TCR beta cDNA libraries that carried sample barcodes and UMIs. Using its own MiXCR run on the 5' RACE reads, TCRdb lists one record per CDR3 protein. The sample lists about 57,000 distinct CDR3 sequences, more than 9% occurring once. The CDR3 has 18 residues. J lost 5 bases, V lost 3 bases, and 12 bases had no gene match. CDR1 is SGHTA and CDR2 is FQGNSA in the germline V gene. This clonotype was counted ten times or more. What it binds is not known. The rearrangement links TRBV7-2 to TRBJ2-1; 11 bases agree with TRBD2. Sequenced input: PBMCs or a T cell subset sorted from them (not recorded which). This TCR derives from a man younger than 30 who had mild COVID-19 (a few samples of this study predate the infection). Cell type and time point are not known. The CDR3 sequence: CASSFGLSGTSGHNEQFF. Here the CDR3 DNA reads TGTGCCAGCAGCTTCGGACTTTCCGGGACTAGCGGCCACAATGAGCAGTTCTTC.